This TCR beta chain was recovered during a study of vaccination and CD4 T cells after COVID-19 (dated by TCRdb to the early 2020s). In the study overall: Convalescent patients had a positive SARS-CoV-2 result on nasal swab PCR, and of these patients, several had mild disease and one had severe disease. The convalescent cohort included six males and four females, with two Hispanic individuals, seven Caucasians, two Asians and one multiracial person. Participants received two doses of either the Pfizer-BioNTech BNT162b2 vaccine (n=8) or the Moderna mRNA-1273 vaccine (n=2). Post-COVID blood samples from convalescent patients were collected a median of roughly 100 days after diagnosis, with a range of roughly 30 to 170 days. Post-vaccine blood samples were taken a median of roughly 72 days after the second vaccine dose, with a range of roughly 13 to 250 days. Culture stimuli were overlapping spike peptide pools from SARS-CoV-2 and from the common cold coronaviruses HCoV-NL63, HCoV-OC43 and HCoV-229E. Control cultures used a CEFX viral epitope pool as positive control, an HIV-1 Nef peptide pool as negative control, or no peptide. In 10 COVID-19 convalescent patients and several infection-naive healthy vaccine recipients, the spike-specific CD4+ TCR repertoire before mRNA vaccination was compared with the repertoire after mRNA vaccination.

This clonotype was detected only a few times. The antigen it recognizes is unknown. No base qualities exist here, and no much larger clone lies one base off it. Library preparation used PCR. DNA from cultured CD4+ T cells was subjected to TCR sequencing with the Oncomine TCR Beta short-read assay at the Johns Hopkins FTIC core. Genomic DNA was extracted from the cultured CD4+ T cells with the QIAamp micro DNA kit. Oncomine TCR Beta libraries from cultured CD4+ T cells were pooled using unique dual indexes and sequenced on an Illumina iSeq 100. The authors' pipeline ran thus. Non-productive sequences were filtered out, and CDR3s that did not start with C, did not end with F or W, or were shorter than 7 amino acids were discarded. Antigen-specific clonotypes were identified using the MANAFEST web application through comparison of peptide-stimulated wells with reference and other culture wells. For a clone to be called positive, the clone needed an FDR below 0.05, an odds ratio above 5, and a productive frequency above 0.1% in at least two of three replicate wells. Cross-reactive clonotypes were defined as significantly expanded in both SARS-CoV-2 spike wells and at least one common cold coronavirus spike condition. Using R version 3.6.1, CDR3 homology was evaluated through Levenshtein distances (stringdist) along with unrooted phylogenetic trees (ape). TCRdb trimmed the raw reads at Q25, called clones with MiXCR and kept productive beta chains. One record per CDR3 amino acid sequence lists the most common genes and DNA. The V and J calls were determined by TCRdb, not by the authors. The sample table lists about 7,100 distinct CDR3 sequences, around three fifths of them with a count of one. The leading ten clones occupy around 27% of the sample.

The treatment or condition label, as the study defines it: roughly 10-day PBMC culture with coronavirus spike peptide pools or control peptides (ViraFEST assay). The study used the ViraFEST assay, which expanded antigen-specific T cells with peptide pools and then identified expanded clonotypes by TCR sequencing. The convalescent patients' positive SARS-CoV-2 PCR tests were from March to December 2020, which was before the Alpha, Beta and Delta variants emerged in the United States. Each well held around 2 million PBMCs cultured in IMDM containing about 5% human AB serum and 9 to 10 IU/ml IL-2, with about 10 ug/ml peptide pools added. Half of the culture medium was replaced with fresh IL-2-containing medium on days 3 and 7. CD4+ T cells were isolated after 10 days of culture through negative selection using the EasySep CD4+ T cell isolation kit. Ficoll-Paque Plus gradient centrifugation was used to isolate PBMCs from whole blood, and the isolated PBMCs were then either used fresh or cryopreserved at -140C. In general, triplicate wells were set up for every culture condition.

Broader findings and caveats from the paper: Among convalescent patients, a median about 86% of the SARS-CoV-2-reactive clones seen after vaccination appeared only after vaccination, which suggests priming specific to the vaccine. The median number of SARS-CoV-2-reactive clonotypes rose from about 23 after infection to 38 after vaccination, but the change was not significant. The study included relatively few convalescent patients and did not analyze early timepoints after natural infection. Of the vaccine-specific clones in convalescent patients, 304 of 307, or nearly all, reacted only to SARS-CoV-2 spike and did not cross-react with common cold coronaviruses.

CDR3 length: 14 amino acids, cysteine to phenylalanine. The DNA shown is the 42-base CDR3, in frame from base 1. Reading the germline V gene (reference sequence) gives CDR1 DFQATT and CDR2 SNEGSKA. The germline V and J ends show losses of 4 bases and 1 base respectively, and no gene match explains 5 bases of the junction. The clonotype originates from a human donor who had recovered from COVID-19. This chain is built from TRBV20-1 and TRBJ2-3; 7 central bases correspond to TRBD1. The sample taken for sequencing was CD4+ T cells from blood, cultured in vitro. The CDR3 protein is CSATDGQGTDTQYF. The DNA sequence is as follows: TGCAGTGCTACTGACGGACAGGGCACAGATACGCAGTATTTT.